These 17 T cell receptor beta chains share one sample of origin, sequenced in a study of blood T cell repertoires in COVID-19. The assay was immunoSEQ multiplex PCR, and TCRdb's table has in-frame clones only and misses some. The table includes tens of thousands of clones, roughly nine tenths detected once. What was sequenced was peripheral blood. These receptors were collected from a human donor with active COVID-19. The donor label of this sample is uncertain.

This clone was observed a single time. This chain connects TRBV11-2 to TRBJ1-6, with D possibly being TRBD1 (5 bases). This CDR3 comprises 16 residues. The germline gives CDR1 SGHAT, CDR2 FQNNGV. With 1 base removed from V and 4 bases from J, the gap between germline ends came to 11 bases. The CDR3 spells CASSLAGLGYNSPLHF. The DNA of the CDR3 is TGTGCCAGCAGCTTAGCAGGGTTGGGATATAATTCACCCCTCCACTTT.

The gene calls are TRBV11-3 and TRBJ1-5, with 7 bases aligning to TRBD1. Trimming cost V 4 bases and J 3 bases; bases outside gene matches: 12. Germline V gives CDR1 SGHNT, CDR2 YENEEA. The CDR3 has 17 amino acids. CDR3 nucleotide sequence: TGTGCCAGCAGCTATCCCTCGGCAGGGGGAAACAATCAGCCCCAGCATTTT. Protein: CASSYPSAGGNNQPQHF.

This rearrangement joins TRBV7-3 to TRBJ2-7, with a possible D match to TRBD1 (6 bases). The CDR3 extends over 14 amino acids. V was shortened by 0 bases and J by 3 bases, with 9 bases between the two germline ends. Germline values: CDR1 SGHTA, CDR2 FQGTGA. The CDR3 reads CASSLTGTSYEQYF. The DNA of the CDR3 is TGTGCCAGCAGCTTAACGGGGACAAGCTACGAGCAGTACTTC.

This chain uses TRBV16 with TRBJ1-1; 10 nucleotides align to TRBD1. V was clipped by 6 bases and J by 1 base; unmatched bases: 2. The germline gives CDR1 KGHSY, CDR2 FQNENV. CDR3 length: 14 residues. The CDR3 reads CASRRDRGNTEAFF. The CDR3 bases are TGTGCCAGCAGACGGGACAGGGGGAACACTGAAGCTTTCTTT.

The chain joins TRBV5-1 to TRBJ2-3; tentative D call: TRBD2 (5 bases). V was shortened by 5 bases and J by 2 bases, with 12 bases between the two germline ends. The germline V gene encodes CDR1 SGHRS and CDR2 YFSETQ. This CDR3 has 14 residues. The CDR3 loop reads CASRRNGDTDTQYF. For the CDR3, the DNA is TGCGCCAGCAGGAGAAACGGGGACACAGATACGCAGTATTTT.

The gene calls are TRBV28 and TRBJ2-5, with 7 bases aligning to TRBD2. The junction had 7 bases not matched to a gene; V was cut back by 2 bases and J by 4 bases. The CDR3 length is 15 residues. The germline V gene encodes CDR1 MDHEN and CDR2 SYDVKM. CDR3 sequence: CASSLNLLARETQYF. The CDR3 nucleotides read TGTGCCAGCAGTTTAAATCTACTAGCGCGAGAGACCCAGTACTTC.

The V gene is TRBV10-2, the J gene TRBJ2-1; 9 bases are a match to TRBD2. Germline CDR1 is WSHSY and CDR2 is SAAADI. V lost 8 bases and J lost 4; bases outside the gene matches: 12. The CDR3 totals 16 residues. The DNA of the CDR3 is TGCGCCAGCGTGTTCGGCGCGGGAGGGCCTTACAATGAGCAGTTCTTC. Its protein product is CASVFGAGGPYNEQFF.

V and J are TRBV7-9 and TRBJ2-2, with TRBD2 matching over 13 bases. The CDR3 is 16 amino acids. From germline, CDR1 is SEHNR and CDR2 FQNEAQ (reference sequence). V dropped 5 bases and J dropped 6; count of bases not matched to a gene: 6. CDR3 protein: CASSRTSGSVAGELFF. CDR3 sequence (DNA): TGTGCCAGCAGCCGGACTAGCGGGAGCGTTGCCGGGGAGCTGTTTTTT.

The chain links TRBV5-1 to TRBJ2-3; 7 bases agree with TRBD1. Germline CDR1 and CDR2: SGHRS and YFSETQ. V lost 2 bases to trimming and J lost 2 bases; unmatched junction nucleotides: 8. The length of the CDR3 is 16 residues. The CDR3 loop reads CASSFRDSSSTDTQYF. The CDR3 DNA reads TGCGCCAGCAGCTTCCGGGACAGCTCATCCACAGATACGCAGTATTTT.

The genes are TRBV15 and TRBJ1-3; D is unresolved. The ends were cut back, 0 bases at V and 6 bases at J, with 15 bases in the middle. CDR1 LNHNV and CDR2 YYDKDF come from the germline V gene (reference sequence). The CDR3 contains 16 residues. CDR3 nucleotide sequence: TGTGCCACCAGCAGAGATCTTGGGCAGGTGGTAAACACCATATATTTT. Protein sequence: CATSRDLGQVVNTIYF.

This rearrangement joins TRBV2 to TRBJ1-6; the D gene is possibly TRBD1 (5 bases). Germline V lookup: CDR1 SNHLY, CDR2 FYNNEI. The CDR3 contains 15 residues. V shed 7 bases and J shed 3 bases, with 13 bases lying between them. CDR3 sequence: CASIGRQNYNSPLHF. CDR3 in DNA: TGTGCCAGCATCGGACGACAGAACTATAATTCACCCCTCCACTTT.

The chain recombines TRBV7-8 with TRBJ2-7; 8 bases align to TRBD2. The trim removed 2 bases at V and 0 bases at J, leaving 0 bases unmatched. Germline V CDR1 and CDR2: SGHVS, FQNEAQ. This CDR3 has 14 amino acids. Here the CDR3 reads CASSLTSGSYEQYF. The CDR3 DNA reads TGTGCCAGCAGCTTAACTAGCGGCTCCTACGAGCAGTACTTC.

This rearrangement joins TRBV25-1 to TRBJ2-3, with a tentative D call TRBD1 (5 bases). CDR1 is MGHDK, CDR2 SYGVNS, per germline. The length of the CDR3 is 17 residues. Trimming removed 4 bases at V and 4 bases at J, with 21 bases between. For the CDR3, the DNA is TGTGCCAGCAGTGGCCTTAGGTGGGGTTGGGGCCCAGATACGCAGTATTTT. Translating it yields CASSGLRWGWGPDTQYF.

The chain links TRBV9 to TRBJ1-2; maybe TRBD1 (6 bases). The V end lost 3 bases, the J end lost 10 bases, and 22 bases lay between the germline ends. The germline CDR1 and CDR2 sequences are SGDLS and YYNGEE. CDR3 length: 15 amino acids. CDR3 region: CASSASWGRREVYTF. The CDR3 region has the DNA TGTGCCAGCAGCGCAAGTTGGGGGCGTAGGGAAGTCTACACCTTC.

The rearrangement joins TRBV5-4 to TRBJ2-1; D possibly corresponds to TRBD1 (6 bases). Germline lookup yields CDR1 SGHNT and CDR2 YYREEE (reference sequence). V was clipped by 2 bases and J by 5 bases, with 8 bases between them. CDR3 length equals 13 residues. The CDR3 sequence is CASSFQGNNEQFF. The CDR3 nucleotides read TGTGCCAGCAGCTTCCAGGGGAACAATGAGCAGTTCTTC.

The J gene is TRBJ1-2, the V gene TRBV2; D is uncertain. The germline V and J ends were trimmed by 4 bases and 4 bases, with 7 bases remaining between them. The CDR3 contains 12 residues. CDR1 and CDR2 (germline): SNHLY, FYNNEI. Written as DNA, the CDR3 is TGTGCCAGCAGTGCCCCAGTCTATGGCTACACCTTC. It translates to CASSAPVYGYTF.

Of note for this clone: One junction end does not reproduce the germline sequence, and a read error may be involved. This chain connects TRBV3-1 (or the pseudogene TRBV3-2) to TRBJ2-1, with 10 bases fitting TRBD2. In germline, CDR1 is LGHDT, CDR2 YNNKEL (reference sequence). The CDR3 has 14 residues. Here the CDR3 reads CASRQAGGHNEQFF. For the CDR3, the DNA is TGTGCCAGCAGGCAAGCGGGGGGGCACAATGAGCAGTTCTTC.